These 7 T cell receptor beta chains share one sample of origin, sequenced in a study of blood T cell repertoires in COVID-19. This table comes from immunoSEQ multiplex PCR, and its TCRdb copy is limited to in-frame clones, with some not included. The table lists some 350,000 clones, 70% to 90% of them singletons, with 3% in the top ten. Sequenced input: peripheral blood. The receptors stem from a woman aged 25 to 39 with COVID-19, enrolled during active disease.

The V and J genes are TRBV29-1 and TRBJ1-4, with D possibly matching TRBD1 (6 bases). V dropped 6 bases and J dropped 0 bases, with 14 bases sitting between them. Germline loops: CDR1 SQVTM, CDR2 ANQGSEA. This CDR3 is built from 15 residues. The CDR3 protein is CSVTGRASTNEKLFF. The CDR3 DNA reads TGCAGCGTAACAGGGAGGGCCTCAACTAATGAAAAACTGTTTTTT. The whole variable domain, remainder taken from reference TRBV29-1 and TRBJ1-4, is SAVISQKPSRDICQRGTSLTIQCQVDSQVTMMFWYRQQPGQSLTLIATANQGSEATYESGFVIDKFPISRPNLTFSTLTVSNMSPEDSSIYLCSVTGRASTNEKLFFGSGTQLSVL.

The rearrangement uses TRBV29-1 and TRBJ2-2, with 11 bases lining up with TRBD1. Germline lookup yields CDR1 SQVTM and CDR2 ANQGSEA. V trimming: 7 bases; J trimming: 7 bases; junction bases outside the gene matches: 8. The CDR3 has 14 residues. CDR3: CSAADRGLGGELFF. CDR3 nucleotide sequence: TGCAGCGCCGCGGACAGGGGGCTGGGCGGGGAGCTGTTTTTT.

V gene TRBV5-1 combines with J gene TRBJ2-5; 8 bases line up with TRBD1. The CDR3 length is 14 residues. Trimming cost V 2 bases and J 5 bases; bases outside gene matches: 5. Germline V gene data show CDR1 as SGHRS and CDR2 as YFSETQ. The CDR3 DNA is TGCGCCAGCAGCTTACAGGGGGAGGAGGAGACCCAGTACTTC. Translated: CASSLQGEEETQYF.

CDR3 in DNA: TGTGCCAGCAGCTTGGGGGGCAGGGTTGCTGAAGCTTTCTTT. Amino acid sequence: CASSLGGRVAEAFF. The V and J genes are TRBV5-6 and TRBJ1-1; the D gene is possibly TRBD1 (5 bases). V lost 0 bases, J lost 6 bases, and 12 bases lay in between. The germline V gene has CDR1 SGHDT and CDR2 YYEEEE. The CDR3 is 14 residues long.

J is TRBJ1-2 and V is TRBV5-6; no clear D gene. CDR1 and CDR2 from the germline V gene are SGHDT and YYEEEE. The CDR3 has 14 amino acids. V lost 4 bases and J lost 2, with 12 bases in between. The CDR3 sequence is CASSEGGMNYGYTF. As DNA, the CDR3 is TGTGCCAGCAGCGAGGGCGGGATGAACTATGGCTACACCTTC.

This chain links TRBV4-3 with TRBJ2-7; D may be TRBD1 (6 bases). The V gene's germline CDR1 is LGHNA and CDR2 YSLEER. Trimming stripped 1 base from V and 1 base from J, with 14 bases between. The CDR3 is 16 amino acids. CDR3 nucleotides: TGCGCCAGCAGCCAAGCATTAAACAGGGTTTCCTACGAGCAGTACGTC. Translating it yields CASSQALNRVSYEQYV.

There are a few counts of this clone. This chain joins TRBV19 and TRBJ1-5; 12 bases map to TRBD1. This CDR3 spans 16 amino acids. Germline assignment: CDR1 LNHDA and CDR2 SQIVND (reference sequence). Losses at the gene ends were 2 bases for V and 9 bases for J; bases not matched to a gene: 8. The DNA of the CDR3 is TGTGCCAGTAGTATAAGGGACAGGGGGCTTCGTCGGCCCCAGCATTTT. Its protein product is CASSIRDRGLRRPQHF.